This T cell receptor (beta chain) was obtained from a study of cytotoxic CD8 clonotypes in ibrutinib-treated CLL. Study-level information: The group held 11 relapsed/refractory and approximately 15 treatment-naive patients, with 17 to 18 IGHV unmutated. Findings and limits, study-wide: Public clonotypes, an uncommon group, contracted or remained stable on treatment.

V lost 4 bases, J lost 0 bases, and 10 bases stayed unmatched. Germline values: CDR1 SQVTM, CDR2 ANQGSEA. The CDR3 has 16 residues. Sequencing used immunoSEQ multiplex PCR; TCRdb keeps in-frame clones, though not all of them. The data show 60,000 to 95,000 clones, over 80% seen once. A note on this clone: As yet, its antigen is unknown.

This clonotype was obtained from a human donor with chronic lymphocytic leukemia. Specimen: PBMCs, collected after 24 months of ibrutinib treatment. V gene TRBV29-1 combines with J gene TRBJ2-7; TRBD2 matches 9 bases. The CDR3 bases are TGCAGCGTTGTGTTTCTAGCGGGAAAAAACTCCTACGAGCAGTACTTC. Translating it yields CSVVFLAGKNSYEQYF.